The 3 T cell receptor beta chains reported below all come from one sample, sequenced in a study of identifying expanded T cells in peripheral blood. Sequenced by immunoSEQ multiplex PCR; TCRdb stores in-frame clones only, minus some. The sample shows about 84,000 clones, about 90% of them seen only once. The sequencing sample was made of blood. The receptors come from a person aged 18-70 years in good health.

V usage is TRBV16 and J usage is TRBJ1-1; no reliable D call. Trimming removed 3 bases at V and 5 bases at J, with 4 bases between. CDR3 size: 11 residues. CDR1 is KGHSY, CDR2 FQNENV, per germline. For the CDR3, the DNA is TGTGCCAGCAGCCATGTTACTGAAGCTTTCTTT. As protein: CASSHVTEAFF.

The V gene is TRBV4-1, the J gene TRBJ1-6; D gene uncertain. V shed 2 bases and J shed 6 bases, with 17 bases lying between them. The length of the CDR3 is 17 residues. Germline loops: CDR1 MGHRA, CDR2 YSYEKL. CDR3 nucleotides: TGCGCCAGCAGCCAAAGTGAACGGGGAGTCCGTAATTCACCCCTCCACTTT. This codes for CASSQSERGVRNSPLHF.

The V call is TRBV29-1, the J call TRBJ1-1; TRBD1 might be the D (5 bases). CDR3 length: 13 residues. The germline CDR1 and CDR2 sequences are SQVTM and ANQGSEA. V lost 4 bases to trimming and J lost 6 bases, with 15 bases between them. The CDR3 bases are TGCAGCGTTGCCGGACGTCGGGGGGCTGAAGCTTTCTTT. This translates into CSVAGRRGAEAFF.